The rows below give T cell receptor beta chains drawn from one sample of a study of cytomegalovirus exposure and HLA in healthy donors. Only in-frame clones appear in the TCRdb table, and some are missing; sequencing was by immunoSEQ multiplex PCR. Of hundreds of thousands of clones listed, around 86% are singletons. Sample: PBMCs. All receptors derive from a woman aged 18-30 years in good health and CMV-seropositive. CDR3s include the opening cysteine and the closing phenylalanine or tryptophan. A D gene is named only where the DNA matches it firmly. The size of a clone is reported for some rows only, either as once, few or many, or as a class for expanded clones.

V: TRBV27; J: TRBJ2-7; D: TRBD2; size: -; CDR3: CASSLLGGGLLYEQYF; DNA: TGTGCCAGCAGTTTATTGGGGGGGGGACTATTGTACGAGCAGTACTTC
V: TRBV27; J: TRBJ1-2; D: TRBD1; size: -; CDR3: CASSSTGGDGYTF; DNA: TGTGCCAGCAGTTCGACAGGGGGCGATGGCTACACCTTC
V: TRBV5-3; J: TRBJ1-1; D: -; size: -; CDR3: CARSPKSSRVHTEAFF; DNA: TGTGCCAGAAGCCCAAAATCCTCGAGGGTACACACTGAAGCTTTCTTT
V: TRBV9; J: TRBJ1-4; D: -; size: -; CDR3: CASSVGGTKGEKLFF; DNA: TGTGCCAGCAGCGTAGGAGGGACTAAGGGTGAAAAACTGTTTTTT
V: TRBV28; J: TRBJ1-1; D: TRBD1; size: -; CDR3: CASRRPGQAMNTEAFF; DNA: TGTGCCAGCAGGCGTCCGGGACAGGCCATGAACACTGAAGCTTTCTTT
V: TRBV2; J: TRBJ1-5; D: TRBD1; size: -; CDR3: CASQTGVTDWPQHF; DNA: TGTGCCAGCCAGACAGGGGTGACGGACTGGCCCCAGCATTTT
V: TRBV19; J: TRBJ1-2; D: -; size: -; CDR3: CASSVDRQRYGYTF; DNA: TGTGCCAGTAGTGTTGATAGACAACGGTATGGCTACACCTTC
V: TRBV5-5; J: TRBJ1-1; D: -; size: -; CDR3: CASSLKITGNTEAFF; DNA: TGTGCCAGCAGCTTAAAAATAACAGGGAACACTGAAGCTTTCTTT
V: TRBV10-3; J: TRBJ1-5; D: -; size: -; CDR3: CAIRADSNQPQHF; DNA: TGTGCCATCAGGGCTGATAGCAATCAGCCCCAGCATTTT
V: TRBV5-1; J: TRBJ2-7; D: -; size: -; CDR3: CASRYGSGSYEQYF; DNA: TGCGCCAGCAGATATGGATCCGGGTCCTACGAGCAGTACTTC
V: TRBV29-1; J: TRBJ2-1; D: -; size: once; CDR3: CSVTSGRADEQFF; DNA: TGCAGCGTCACTAGTGGTCGTGCGGATGAGCAGTTCTTC
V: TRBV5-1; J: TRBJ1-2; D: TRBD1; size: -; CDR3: CASNPGGREGYTF; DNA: TGCGCCAGCAATCCAGGGGGCAGAGAGGGCTACACCTTC
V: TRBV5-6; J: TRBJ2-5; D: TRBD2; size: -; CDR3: CASSTVPGLARETQYF; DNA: TGTGCCAGCAGTACTGTTCCGGGACTAGCGCGAGAGACCCAGTACTTC
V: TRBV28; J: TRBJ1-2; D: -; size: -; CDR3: CASIRRSLDSINYGYTF; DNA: TGTGCCAGCATACGAAGATCTCTGGACAGTATTAACTATGGCTACACCTTC
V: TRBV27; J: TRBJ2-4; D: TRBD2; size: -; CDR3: CASSTSSGNSKNIQYF; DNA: TGTGCCAGCAGTACATCTAGCGGGAACTCCAAAAACATTCAGTACTTC
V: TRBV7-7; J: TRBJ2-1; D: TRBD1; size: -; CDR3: CASSLGPRQGRAYNEQFF; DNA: TGTGCCAGCAGCTTAGGTCCCAGACAGGGAAGGGCCTACAATGAGCAGTTCTTC
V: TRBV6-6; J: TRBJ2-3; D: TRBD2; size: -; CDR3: CASSYLLAGITDTQYF; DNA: TGTGCCAGCAGTTACCTCCTAGCGGGGATTACAGATACGCAGTATTTT
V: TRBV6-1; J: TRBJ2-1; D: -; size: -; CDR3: CASRRSSYNEQFF; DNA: TGTGCCAGCAGACGGAGCTCCTACAATGAGCAGTTCTTC
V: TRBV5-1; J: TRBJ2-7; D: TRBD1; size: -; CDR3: CASSPSWTGAYEQYF; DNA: TGCGCCAGCAGCCCTTCCTGGACAGGGGCCTACGAGCAGTACTTC
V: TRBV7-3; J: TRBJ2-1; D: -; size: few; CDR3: CASSRFLGDNEQFF; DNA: TGTGCCAGCAGCCGTTTCTTAGGGGACAATGAGCAGTTCTTC
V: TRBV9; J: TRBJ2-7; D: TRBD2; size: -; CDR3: CASSHPGGTSGSDGYEQYF; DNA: TGTGCCAGCAGCCACCCGGGGGGGACTAGCGGGAGTGATGGCTACGAGCAGTACTTC
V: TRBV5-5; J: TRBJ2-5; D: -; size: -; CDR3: CASSYRLEETQYF; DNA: TGTGCCAGCAGCTACAGGCTTGAAGAGACCCAGTACTTC
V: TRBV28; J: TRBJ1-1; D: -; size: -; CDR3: CASSPRRRGGNTEAFF; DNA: TGTGCCAGCAGTCCAAGGCGGAGGGGTGGGAACACTGAAGCTTTCTTT
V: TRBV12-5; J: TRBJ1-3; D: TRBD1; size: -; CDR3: CASGLATGGSGNTIYF; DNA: TGTGCTAGTGGTTTGGCAACAGGGGGCTCTGGAAACACCATATATTTT
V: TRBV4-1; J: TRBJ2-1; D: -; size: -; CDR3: CASSQPRQSPDEQFF; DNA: TGCGCCAGCAGCCAACCCCGCCAAAGCCCCGATGAGCAGTTCTTC
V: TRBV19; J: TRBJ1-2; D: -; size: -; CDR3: CASRQENGYTF; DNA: TGTGCCAGCCGACAGGAAAATGGCTACACCTTC
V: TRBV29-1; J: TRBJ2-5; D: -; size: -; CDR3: CSVVAVYQETQYF; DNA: TGCAGCGTTGTGGCGGTGTACCAAGAGACCCAGTACTTC
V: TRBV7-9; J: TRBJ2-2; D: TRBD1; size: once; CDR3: CASSFVLGTGGNTGELFF; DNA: TGTGCCAGCAGCTTCGTTTTAGGGACAGGCGGTAACACCGGGGAGCTGTTTTTT
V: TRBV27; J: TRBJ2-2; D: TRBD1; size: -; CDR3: CASSSGWGQGSTGELFF; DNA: TGTGCCAGCAGTTCGGGCTGGGGACAGGGATCGACCGGGGAGCTGTTTTTT
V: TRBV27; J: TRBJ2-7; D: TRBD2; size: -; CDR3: CASSFLGGSSYEQYF; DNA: TGTGCCAGCAGTTTTCTCGGGGGGAGTTCCTACGAGCAGTACTTC
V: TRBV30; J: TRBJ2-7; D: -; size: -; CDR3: CAWSHRSYEQYF; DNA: TGTGCCTGGAGTCACAGGTCCTACGAGCAGTACTTC
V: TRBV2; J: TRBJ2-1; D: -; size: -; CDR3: CASSGTGYNEQFF; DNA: TGTGCCAGCAGTGGAACAGGGTACAATGAGCAGTTCTTC